This T cell receptor (beta chain) stems from a study of blood T cells in healthy people across ages. The germline gives CDR1 SEHNR, CDR2 FQNEAQ (reference sequence). This CDR3 has 17 residues. The V end lost 1 base, the J end lost 6 bases, and 20 bases lay between the germline ends. Through a sample-barcoded 5' primer and a J-beta primer mix, a second PCR was run for about 7 to 12 cycles. A template-switch adaptor that had 12 random nucleotides put a tag on each cDNA molecule. Using its own MiXCR run on the 5' RACE reads, TCRdb lists one record per CDR3 protein. The table records about 730,000 distinct CDR3 sequences, roughly 41% of them present only once. Study outcomes and limitations: It was found that TCR beta diversity correlated strongly with the percentage of naive T cells.

This clonotype was counted only a few times. The antigen remains unidentified. The specimen sequenced was blood. This chain links TRBV7-9 with TRBJ2-3; possible D gene TRBD2, 5 bases. This clonotype was obtained from a woman aged 60 to 75 in good health. The CDR3 here is CASSLGWTDEEVDTQYF. In DNA, the CDR3 is TGTGCCAGCAGCTTAGGGTGGACCGACGAGGAGGTTGATACGCAGTATTTT.